What follows is one T cell receptor beta chain and its context. The antigen is undetermined. This entry comes from a study of beta chain features in type 1 diabetes. Study summary: Summed over all samples, the examined sorted cells came to 100 million to 130 million. General study findings and limits: Amplification by PCR could prefer shorter templates, with the same effect in patients and controls.

A single heparinised draw of 95 to 150 mL on average was taken per donor. The authors obtained over 95% purity in all sorted populations. cDNA synthesis used the whole RNA isolate, giving expressed TCRB sequences. TCRdb keeps only in-frame clones here, not all; method: immunoSEQ multiplex PCR. This sample yields about 620,000 clones, of which around 15% are seen a single time; approximately 0.087% belongs to the top ten. With 4 bases clipped from V and 0 bases from J, the junction kept 5 bases outside the gene matches. The CDR3 sequence is 16 residues long. The V gene's germline CDR1 is MNHEY and CDR2 SVGAGI.

The chain joins TRBV6-5 to TRBJ2-7; 11 bases map to TRBD1. This receptor was taken from a man younger than 35 in good health. The sequenced material came from naive CD4+ T cells from blood. DNA for the CDR3: TGTGCCAGCAGTTTTTACGGGACAGGGGGCTCCTACGAGCAGTACTTC. This translates into CASSFYGTGGSYEQYF.